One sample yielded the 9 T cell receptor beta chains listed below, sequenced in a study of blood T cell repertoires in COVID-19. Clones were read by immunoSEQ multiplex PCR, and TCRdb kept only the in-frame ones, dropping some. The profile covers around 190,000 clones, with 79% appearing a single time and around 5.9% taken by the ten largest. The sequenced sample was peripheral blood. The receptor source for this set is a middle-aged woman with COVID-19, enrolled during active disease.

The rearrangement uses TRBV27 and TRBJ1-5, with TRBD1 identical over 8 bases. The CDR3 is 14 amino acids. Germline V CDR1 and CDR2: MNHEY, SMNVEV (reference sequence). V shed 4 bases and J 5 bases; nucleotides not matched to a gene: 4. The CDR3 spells CASSSDRVHQPQHF. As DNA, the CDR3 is TGTGCCAGCAGTTCGGACAGGGTTCATCAGCCCCAGCATTTT.

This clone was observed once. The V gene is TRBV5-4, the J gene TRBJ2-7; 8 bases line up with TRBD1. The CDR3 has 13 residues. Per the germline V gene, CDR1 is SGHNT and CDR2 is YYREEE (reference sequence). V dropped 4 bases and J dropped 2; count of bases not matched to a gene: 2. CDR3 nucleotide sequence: TGTGCCAGCAGCGTGACAGGGGCCTACGAGCAGTACTTC. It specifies CASSVTGAYEQYF.

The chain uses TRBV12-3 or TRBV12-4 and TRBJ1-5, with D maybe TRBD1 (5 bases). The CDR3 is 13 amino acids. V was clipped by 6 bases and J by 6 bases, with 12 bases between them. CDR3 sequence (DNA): TGTGCCAGCAGAATTCAGGGTACTCAGCCCCAGCATTTT. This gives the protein CASRIQGTQPQHF.

CDR3 sequence reads: CAIRPGTGATGELFF. DNA of the CDR3: TGTGCCATCAGACCCGGGACAGGGGCCACCGGGGAGCTGTTTTTT. The chain couples TRBV10-3 to TRBJ2-2, with TRBD1 matching over 10 bases. This CDR3 is built from 15 residues. V shed 6 bases, J shed 4 bases, and the junction held 5 bases outside the gene matches. In germline, CDR1 is ENHRY, CDR2 SYGVKD.

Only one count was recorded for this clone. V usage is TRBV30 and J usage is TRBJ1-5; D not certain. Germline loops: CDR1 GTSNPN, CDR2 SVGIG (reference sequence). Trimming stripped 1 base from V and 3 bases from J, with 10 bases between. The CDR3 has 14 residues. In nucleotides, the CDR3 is TGTGCCTGGAGTGAGGGCGGGTTCAATCAGCCCCAGCATTTT. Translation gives CAWSEGGFNQPQHF.

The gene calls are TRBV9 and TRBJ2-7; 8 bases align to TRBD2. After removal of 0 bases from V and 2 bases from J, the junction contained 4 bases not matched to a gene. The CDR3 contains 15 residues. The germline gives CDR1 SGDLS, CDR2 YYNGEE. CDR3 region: CASSVAGGPTYEQYF. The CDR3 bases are TGTGCCAGCAGCGTAGCGGGAGGGCCTACCTACGAGCAGTACTTC.

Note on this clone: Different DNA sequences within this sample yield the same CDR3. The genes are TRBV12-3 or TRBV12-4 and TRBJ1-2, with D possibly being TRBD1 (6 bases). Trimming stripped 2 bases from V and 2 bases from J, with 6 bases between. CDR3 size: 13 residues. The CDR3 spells CASSLQGNYGYTF. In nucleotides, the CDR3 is TGTGCCAGCAGTTTACAGGGGAACTATGGCTACACCTTC.

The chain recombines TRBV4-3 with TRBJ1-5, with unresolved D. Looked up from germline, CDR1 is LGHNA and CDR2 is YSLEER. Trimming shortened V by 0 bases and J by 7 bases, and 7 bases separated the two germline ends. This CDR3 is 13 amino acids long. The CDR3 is CASSQDLRQPQHF. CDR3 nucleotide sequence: TGCGCCAGCAGCCAAGACCTGAGGCAGCCCCAGCATTTT.

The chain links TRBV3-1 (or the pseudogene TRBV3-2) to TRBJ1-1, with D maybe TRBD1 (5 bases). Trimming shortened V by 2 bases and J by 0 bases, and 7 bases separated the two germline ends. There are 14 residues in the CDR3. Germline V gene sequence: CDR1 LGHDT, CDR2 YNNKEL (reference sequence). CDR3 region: CASSQRGMNTEAFF. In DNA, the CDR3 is TGTGCCAGCAGCCAAAGGGGCATGAACACTGAAGCTTTCTTT.